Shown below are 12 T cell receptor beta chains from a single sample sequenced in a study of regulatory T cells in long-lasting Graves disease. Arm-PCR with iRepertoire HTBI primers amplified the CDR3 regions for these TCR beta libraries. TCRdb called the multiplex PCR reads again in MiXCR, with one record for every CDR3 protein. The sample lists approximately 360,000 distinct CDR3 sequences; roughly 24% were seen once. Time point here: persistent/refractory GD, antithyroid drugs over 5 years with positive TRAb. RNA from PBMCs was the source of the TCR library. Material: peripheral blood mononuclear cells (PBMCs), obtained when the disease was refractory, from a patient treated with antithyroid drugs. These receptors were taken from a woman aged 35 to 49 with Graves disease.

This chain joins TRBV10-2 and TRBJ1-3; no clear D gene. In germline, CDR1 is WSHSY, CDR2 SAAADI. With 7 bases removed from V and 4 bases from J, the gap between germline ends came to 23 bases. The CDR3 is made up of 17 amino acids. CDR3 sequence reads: CASTSTGRNLGGNTIYF. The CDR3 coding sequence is TGCGCCAGCACCAGCACGGGAAGGAATTTGGGCGGAAACACCATATATTTT.

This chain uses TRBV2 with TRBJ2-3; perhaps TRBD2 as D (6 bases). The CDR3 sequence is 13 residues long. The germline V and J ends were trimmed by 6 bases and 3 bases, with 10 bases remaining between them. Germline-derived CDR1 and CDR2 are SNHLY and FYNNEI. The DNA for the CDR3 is TGTGCCAGCAGGCTAGCGAAGACAGATACGCAGTATTTT. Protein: CASRLAKTDTQYF.

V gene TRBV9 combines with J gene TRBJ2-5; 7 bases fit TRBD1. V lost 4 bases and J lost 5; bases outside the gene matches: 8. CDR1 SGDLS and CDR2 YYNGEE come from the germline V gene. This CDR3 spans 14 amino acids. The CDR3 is CASSRDRAWETQYF. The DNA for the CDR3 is TGTGCCAGCAGCAGAGACAGGGCATGGGAGACCCAGTACTTC.

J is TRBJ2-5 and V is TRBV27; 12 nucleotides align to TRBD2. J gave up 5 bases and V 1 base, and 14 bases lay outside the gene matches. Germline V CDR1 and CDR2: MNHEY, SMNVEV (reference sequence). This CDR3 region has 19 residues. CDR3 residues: CASSLYWTSGIRAQETQYF. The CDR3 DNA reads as TGTGCCAGCAGTTTATATTGGACTAGCGGGATCAGGGCCCAGGAGACCCAGTACTTC.

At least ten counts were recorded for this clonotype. The chain's CDR3 is CSAPQLPGEKLFF. The CDR3 DNA reads as TGCAGTGCACCACAGCTCCCGGGGGAAAAACTGTTTTTT. V is TRBV20-1 and J is TRBJ1-4; D uncertain. Germline assignment: CDR1 DFQATT and CDR2 SNEGSKA (reference sequence). The CDR3 consists of 13 residues. With 6 bases removed from V and 8 bases from J, the gap between germline ends came to 16 bases.

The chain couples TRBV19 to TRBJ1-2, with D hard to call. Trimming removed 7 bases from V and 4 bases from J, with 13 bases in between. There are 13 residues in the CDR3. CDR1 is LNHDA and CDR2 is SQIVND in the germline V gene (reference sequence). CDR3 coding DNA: TGTGCCAGTACCCCGTCCGGGTCCTATGGCTACACCTTC. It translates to CASTPSGSYGYTF.

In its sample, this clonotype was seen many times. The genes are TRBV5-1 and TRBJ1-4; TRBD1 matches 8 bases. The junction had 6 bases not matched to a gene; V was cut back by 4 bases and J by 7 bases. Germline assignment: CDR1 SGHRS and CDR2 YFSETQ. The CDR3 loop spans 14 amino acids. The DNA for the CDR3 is TGCGCCAGCAGCCGAGGACAGGGACGTGAAAAACTGTTTTTT. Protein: CASSRGQGREKLFF.

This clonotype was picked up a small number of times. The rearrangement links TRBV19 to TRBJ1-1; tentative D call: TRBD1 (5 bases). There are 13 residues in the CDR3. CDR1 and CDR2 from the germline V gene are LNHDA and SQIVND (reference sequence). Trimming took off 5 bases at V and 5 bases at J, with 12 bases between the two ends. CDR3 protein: CASSRREGTEAFF. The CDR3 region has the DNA TGTGCCAGTAGTCGGAGGGAGGGGACTGAAGCTTTCTTT.

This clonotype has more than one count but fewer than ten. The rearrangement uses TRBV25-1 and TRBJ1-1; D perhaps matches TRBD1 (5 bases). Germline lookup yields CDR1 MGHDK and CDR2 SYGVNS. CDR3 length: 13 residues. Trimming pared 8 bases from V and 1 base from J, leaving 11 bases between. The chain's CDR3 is CASRLGTNTEAFF. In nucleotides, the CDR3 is TGTGCCAGCCGCCTAGGGACGAACACTGAAGCTTTCTTT.

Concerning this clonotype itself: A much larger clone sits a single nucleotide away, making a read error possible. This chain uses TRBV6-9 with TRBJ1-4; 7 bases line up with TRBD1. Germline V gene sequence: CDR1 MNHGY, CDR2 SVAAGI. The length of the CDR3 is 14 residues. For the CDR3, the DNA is TGTGCCAGCAGTTTAACAGGGGTTGGTGAAAAACGGTTTTTT. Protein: CASSLTGVGEKRFF.

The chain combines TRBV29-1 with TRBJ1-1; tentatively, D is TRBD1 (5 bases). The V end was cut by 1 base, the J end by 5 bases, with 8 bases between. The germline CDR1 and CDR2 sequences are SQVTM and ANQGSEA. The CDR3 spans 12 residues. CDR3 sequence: CSVEARQTEAFF. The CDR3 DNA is TGCAGCGTTGAAGCCAGACAGACTGAAGCTTTCTTT.

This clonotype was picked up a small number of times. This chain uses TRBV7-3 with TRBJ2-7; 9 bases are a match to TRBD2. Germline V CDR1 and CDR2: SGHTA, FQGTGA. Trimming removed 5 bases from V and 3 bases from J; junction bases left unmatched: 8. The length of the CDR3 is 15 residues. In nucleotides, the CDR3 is TGTGCCAGCAGCGAGACCAATAGCGGGAGCTACGAGCAGTACTTC. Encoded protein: CASSETNSGSYEQYF. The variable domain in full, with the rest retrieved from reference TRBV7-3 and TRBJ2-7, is GAGVSQTPSNKVTEKGKYVELRCDPISGHTALYWYRQSLGQGPEFLIYFQGTGAADDSGLPNDRFFAVRPEGSVSTLKIQRTERGDSAVYLCASSETNSGSYEQYFGPGTRLTVT.